This TCR beta chain was obtained from a study of cytomegalovirus exposure and HLA in healthy donors. Whole-study context: There were fewer than 130 million unique TCR beta sequences, drawn from about 190 million T cells, in an earlier analysis. Genotyping showed 81% of over 350 donors falling in the Caucasian-associated ancestry cluster. Study-wide results and limits: Reports indicate that TCR beta sequences accurately predicted the HLA-A and HLA-B alleles of most subjects. Earlier analysis looked at TCR beta V segments, and most were productive about 87% or about 30% of the time.

Primers included in the PCR were 60 Vbeta and 13 Jbeta primers. TCRdb keeps only in-frame clones here, not all; method: immunoSEQ multiplex PCR. The sample yields approximately 150,000 clones, about 80% seen once. V shed 5 bases and J shed 5 bases, with 16 bases lying between them. The CDR3 spans 14 residues. Per germline, CDR1 SGHRS and CDR2 YFSETQ. On this clone itself: What it binds is unknown.

This receptor was obtained from a woman aged 45-60 years in good health and CMV-seronegative. Sequenced sample: PBMCs. The chain combines TRBV5-1 with TRBJ2-5; D may be TRBD2 (5 bases). This CDR3 reads CASRPGSGEETQYF. In nucleotides, the CDR3 is TGCGCCAGCAGACCCGGGTCCGGGGAGGAGACCCAGTACTTC.